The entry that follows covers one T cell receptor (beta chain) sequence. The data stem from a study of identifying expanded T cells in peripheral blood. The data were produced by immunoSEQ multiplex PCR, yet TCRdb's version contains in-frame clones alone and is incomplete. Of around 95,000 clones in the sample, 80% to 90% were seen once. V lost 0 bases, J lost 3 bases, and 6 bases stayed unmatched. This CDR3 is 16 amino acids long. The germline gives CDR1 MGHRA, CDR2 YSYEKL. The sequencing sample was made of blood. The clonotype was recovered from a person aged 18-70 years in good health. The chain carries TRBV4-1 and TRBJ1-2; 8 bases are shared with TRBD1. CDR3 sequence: CASSQDLPGGYYGYTF. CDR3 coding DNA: TGCGCCAGCAGCCAAGATCTCCCAGGGGGCTACTATGGCTACACCTTC.